This T cell receptor beta chain was captured by sequencing in a study of cytomegalovirus exposure and HLA in healthy donors. General observations from the study: TCR beta chains associated with HLA were, in a later analysis, more clonally expanded than equally common others. Rarity held for most TCR sequences, but there were some public TCRs that occurred in many donors.

The V gene lost 4 bases and the J gene lost 5 bases, with 9 bases spanning the gap. The CDR3 is made up of 13 amino acids. CDR1 is LNHDA, CDR2 SQIVND, per germline (reference sequence). 13 Jbeta primers and 60 Vbeta primers were used for the PCR. Method: immunoSEQ multiplex PCR; TCRdb's copy keeps in-frame clones and lacks some. The sample lists about 180,000 clones; about two thirds were seen once. In regard to this clone: Its antigen is unidentified.

The donors (healthy individuals) were bone marrow donors. This TCR was sampled from a human donor in good health. The sequenced material came from PBMCs. The V call is TRBV19, the J call TRBJ2-1; D call uncertain. As DNA, the CDR3 is TGTGCCAGTAGTACGACACGGAACAATGAGCAGTTCTTC. Its protein product is CASSTTRNNEQFF.